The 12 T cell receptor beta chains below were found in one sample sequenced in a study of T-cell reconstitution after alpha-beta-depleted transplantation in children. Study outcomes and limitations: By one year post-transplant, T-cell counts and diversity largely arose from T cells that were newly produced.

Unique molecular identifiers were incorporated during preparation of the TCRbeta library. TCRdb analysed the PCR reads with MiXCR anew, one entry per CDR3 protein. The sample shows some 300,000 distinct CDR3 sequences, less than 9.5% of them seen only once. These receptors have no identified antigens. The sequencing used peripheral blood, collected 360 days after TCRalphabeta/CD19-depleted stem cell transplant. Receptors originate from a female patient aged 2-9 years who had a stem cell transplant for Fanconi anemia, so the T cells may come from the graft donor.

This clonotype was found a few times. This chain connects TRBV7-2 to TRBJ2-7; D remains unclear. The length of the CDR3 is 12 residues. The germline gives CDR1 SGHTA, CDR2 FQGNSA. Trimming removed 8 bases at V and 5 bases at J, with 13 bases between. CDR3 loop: CASGYRGHEQYF. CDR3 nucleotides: TGTGCCAGCGGTTACCGCGGCCACGAGCAGTACTTC.

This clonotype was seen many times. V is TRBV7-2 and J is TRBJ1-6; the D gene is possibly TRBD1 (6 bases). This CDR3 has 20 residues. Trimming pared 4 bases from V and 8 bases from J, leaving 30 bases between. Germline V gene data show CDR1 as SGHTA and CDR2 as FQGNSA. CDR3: CASSSILPGVGTLMDSPLHF. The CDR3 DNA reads TGTGCCAGCAGCTCAATACTTCCAGGGGTTGGCACCTTGATGGATTCACCCCTCCACTTT.

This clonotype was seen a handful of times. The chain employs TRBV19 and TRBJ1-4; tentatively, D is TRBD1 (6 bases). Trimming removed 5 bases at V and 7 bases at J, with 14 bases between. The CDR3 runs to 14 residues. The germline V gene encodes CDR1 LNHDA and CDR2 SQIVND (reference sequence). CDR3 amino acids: CASSSPTGGEKLFF. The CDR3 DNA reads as TGTGCCAGTAGTTCGCCGACAGGTGGTGAAAAACTGTTTTTT.

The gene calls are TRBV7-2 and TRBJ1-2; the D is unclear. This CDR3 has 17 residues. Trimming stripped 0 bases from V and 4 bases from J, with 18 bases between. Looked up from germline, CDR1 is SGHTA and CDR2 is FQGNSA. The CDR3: CASSLAMGLLQGYGYTF. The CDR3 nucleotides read TGTGCCAGCAGCTTAGCTATGGGCCTACTCCAAGGCTATGGCTACACCTTC.

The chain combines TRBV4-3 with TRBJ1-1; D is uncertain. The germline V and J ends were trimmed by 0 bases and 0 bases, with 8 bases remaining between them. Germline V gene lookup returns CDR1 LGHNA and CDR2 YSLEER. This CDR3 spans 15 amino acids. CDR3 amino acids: CASSQDQEMNTEAFF. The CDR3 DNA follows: TGCGCCAGCAGCCAAGATCAGGAGATGAACACTGAAGCTTTCTTT.

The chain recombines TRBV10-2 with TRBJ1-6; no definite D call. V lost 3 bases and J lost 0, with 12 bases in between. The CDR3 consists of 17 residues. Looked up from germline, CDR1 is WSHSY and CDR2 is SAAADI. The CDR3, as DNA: TGCGCCAGCAGTGATCCGATCCTGAGCTCCTATAATTCACCCCTCCACTTT. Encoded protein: CASSDPILSSYNSPLHF.

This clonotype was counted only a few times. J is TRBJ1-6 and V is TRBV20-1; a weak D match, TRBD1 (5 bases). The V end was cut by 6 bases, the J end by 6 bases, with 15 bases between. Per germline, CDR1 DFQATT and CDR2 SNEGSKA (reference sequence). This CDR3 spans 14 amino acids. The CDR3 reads CSARPGRLNSPLHF. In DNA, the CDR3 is TGCAGTGCCAGGCCGGGACGGCTTAATTCACCCCTCCACTTT.

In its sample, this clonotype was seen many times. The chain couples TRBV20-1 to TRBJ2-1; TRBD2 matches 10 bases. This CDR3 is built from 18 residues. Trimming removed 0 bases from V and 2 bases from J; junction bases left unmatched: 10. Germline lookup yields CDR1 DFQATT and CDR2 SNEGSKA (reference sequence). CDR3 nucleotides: TGCAGTGCTAGAGATGAGGGCATTGGACTAGCGGCCTACAATGAGCAGTTCTTC. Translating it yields CSARDEGIGLAAYNEQFF.

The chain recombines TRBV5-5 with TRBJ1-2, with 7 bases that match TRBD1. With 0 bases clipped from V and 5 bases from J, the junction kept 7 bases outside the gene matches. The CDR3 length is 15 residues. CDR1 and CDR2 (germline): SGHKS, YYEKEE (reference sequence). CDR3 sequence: CASSLGAGGLYGYTF. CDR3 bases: TGTGCCAGCAGCTTGGGGGCAGGGGGGCTATATGGCTACACCTTC.

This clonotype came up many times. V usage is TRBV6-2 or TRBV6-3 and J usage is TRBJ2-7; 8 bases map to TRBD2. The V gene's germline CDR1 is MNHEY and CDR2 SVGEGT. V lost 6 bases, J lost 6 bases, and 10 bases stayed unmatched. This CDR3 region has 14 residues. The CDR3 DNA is TGTGCCAGCAGCCCCGGCGGGGGGCCCATCGAGCAGTACTTC. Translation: CASSPGGGPIEQYF.

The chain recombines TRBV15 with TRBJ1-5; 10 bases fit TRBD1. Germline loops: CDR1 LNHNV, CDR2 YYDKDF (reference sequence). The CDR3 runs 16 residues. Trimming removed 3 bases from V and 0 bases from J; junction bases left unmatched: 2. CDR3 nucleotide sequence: TGTGCCACCAGCAGGGACAGGGGGAATAGCAATCAGCCCCAGCATTTT. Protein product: CATSRDRGNSNQPQHF.

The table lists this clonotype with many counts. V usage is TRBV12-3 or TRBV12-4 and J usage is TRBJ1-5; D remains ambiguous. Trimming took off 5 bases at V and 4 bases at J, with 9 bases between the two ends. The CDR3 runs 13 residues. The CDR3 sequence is CASSLIRNQPQHF. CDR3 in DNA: TGTGCCAGCAGTCTAATAAGAAATCAGCCCCAGCATTTT.